This T cell receptor (beta chain) was identified in a study of T-cell reconstitution after alpha-beta-depleted transplantation in children. This CDR3 contains 14 residues. Germline V gene data show CDR1 as MGHDK and CDR2 as SYGVNS. Preparation of the TCRbeta library used unique molecular identifiers. TCRdb re-analysed the PCR reads in MiXCR, keeping a single row per CDR3 protein. The sample shows fewer than 120,000 distinct CDR3 sequences, about a tenth of them seen only once. This clonotype was counted ten times or more. Its ends do not fully match the called genes, so a read error is possible. The chain joins TRBV25-1 to TRBJ2-1; D remains ambiguous. The receptor was derived from a human donor who donated a stem cell graft to a child with acute lymphoblastic leukemia. The sequenced sample was PBMCs from the stem cell graft donor, obtained from the stem cell graft. The CDR3 DNA reads as TGTGCCAGTAGTGAGGATTCCTCCTACAATGAGCAGTTCTTC. Translation: CASSEDSSYNEQFF.